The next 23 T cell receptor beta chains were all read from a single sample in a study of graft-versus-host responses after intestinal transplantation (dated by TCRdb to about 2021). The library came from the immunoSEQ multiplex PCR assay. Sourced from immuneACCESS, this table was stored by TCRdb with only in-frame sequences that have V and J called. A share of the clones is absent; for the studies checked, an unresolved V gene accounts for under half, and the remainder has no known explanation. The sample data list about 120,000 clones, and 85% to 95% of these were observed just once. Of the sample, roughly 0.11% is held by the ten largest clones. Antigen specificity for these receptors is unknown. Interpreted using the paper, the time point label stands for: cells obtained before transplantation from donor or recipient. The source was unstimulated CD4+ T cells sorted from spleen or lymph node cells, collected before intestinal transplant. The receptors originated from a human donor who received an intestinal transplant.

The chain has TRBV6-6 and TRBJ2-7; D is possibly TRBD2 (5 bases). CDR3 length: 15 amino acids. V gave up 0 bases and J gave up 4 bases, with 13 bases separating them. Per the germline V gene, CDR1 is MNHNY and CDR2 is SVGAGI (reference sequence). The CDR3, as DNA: TGTGCCAGCAGTTACTCAGCGAGGGCCCCTTACGAGCAGTACTTC. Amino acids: CASSYSARAPYEQYF.

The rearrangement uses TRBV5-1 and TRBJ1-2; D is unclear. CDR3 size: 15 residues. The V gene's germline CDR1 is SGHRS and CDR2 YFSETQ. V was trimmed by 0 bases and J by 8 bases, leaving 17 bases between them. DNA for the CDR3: TGCGCCAGCAGCTTGGCCGGCGGAATCATTATAGGCTACACCTTC. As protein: CASSLAGGIIIGYTF.

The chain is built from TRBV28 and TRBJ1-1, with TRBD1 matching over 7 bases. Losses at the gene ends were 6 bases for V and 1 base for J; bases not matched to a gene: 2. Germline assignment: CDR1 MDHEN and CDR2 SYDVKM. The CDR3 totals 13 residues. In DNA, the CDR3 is TGTGCCAGCAGGGGGACAGCGAACACTGAAGCTTTCTTT. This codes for CASRGTANTEAFF.

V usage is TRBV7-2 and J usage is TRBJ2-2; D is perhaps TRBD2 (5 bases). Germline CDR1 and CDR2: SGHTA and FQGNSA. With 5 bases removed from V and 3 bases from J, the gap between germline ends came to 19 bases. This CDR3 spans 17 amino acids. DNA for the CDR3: TGTGCCAGCAGCAAGGACGGACTCCAACGTTACACCGGGGAGCTGTTTTTT. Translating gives CASSKDGLQRYTGELFF.

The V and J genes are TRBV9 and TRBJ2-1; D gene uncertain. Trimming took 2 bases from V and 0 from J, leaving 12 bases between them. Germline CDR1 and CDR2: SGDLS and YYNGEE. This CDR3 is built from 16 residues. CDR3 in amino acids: CASSVGWASSYNEQFF. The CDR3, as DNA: TGTGCCAGCAGCGTTGGATGGGCCAGCTCCTACAATGAGCAGTTCTTC.

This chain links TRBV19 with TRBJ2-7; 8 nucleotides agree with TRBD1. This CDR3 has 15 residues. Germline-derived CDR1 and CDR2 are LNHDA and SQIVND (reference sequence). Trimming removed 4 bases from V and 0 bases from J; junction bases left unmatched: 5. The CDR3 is CASSSRDRTSYEQYF. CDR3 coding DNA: TGTGCCAGTAGTAGCCGGGACAGGACCTCCTACGAGCAGTACTTC.

CDR3 sequence reads: CASSFTGGTEAFF. The CDR3 coding sequence is TGCGCCAGCAGCTTTACAGGGGGCACTGAAGCTTTCTTT. The chain links TRBV5-1 to TRBJ1-1; 8 bases match TRBD1. This CDR3 has 13 residues. Germline V gene data show CDR1 as SGHRS and CDR2 as YFSETQ. The V gene end was trimmed by 2 bases and the J gene end by 4 bases; junction bases not matched to a gene: 1.

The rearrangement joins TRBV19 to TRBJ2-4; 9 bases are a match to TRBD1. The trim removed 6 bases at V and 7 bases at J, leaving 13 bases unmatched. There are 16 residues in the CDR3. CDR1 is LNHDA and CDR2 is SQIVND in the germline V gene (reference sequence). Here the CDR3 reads CASRPLGQGMGNIQYF. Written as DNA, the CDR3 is TGTGCCAGTAGACCCCTTGGACAGGGGATGGGGAACATTCAGTACTTC.

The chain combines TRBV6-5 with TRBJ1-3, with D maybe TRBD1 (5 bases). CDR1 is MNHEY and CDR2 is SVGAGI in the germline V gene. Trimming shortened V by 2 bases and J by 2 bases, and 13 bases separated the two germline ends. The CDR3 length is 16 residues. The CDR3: CASSYNWAGTGNTIYF. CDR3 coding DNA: TGTGCCAGCAGTTACAATTGGGCAGGGACTGGAAACACCATATATTTT.

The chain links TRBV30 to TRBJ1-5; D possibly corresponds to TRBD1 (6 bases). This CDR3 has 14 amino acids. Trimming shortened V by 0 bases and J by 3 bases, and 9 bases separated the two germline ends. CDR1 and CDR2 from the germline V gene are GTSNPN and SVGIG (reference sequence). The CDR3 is CAWSVGGNNQPQHF. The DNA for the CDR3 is TGTGCCTGGAGTGTAGGGGGGAACAATCAGCCCCAGCATTTT.

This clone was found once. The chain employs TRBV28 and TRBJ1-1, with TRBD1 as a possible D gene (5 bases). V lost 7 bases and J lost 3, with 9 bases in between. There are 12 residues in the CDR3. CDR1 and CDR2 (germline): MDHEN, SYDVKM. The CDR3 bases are TGTGCCAGCAAGGGACGATACACTGAAGCTTTCTTT. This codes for CASKGRYTEAFF.

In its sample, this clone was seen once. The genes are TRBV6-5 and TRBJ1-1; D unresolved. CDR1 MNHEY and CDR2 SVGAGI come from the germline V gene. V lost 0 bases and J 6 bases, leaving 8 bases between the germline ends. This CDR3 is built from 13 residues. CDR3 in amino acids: CASSYSDVPEAFF. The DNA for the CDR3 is TGTGCCAGCAGTTACTCAGACGTCCCTGAAGCTTTCTTT.

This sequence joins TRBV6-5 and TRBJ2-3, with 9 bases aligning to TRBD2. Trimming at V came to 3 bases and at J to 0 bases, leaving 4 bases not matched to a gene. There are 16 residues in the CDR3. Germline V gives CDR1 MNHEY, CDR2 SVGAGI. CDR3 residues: CASSYLAGRSTDTQYF. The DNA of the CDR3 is TGTGCCAGCAGTTATCTAGCGGGGAGGAGCACAGATACGCAGTATTTT.

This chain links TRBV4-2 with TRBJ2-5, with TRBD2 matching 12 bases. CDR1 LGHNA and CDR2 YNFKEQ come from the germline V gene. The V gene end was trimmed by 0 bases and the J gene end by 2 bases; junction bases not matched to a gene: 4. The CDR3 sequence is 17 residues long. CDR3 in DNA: TGTGCCAGCAGCCAAGATCTAGCGGGAGGGACACAAGAGACCCAGTACTTC. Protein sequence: CASSQDLAGGTQETQYF.

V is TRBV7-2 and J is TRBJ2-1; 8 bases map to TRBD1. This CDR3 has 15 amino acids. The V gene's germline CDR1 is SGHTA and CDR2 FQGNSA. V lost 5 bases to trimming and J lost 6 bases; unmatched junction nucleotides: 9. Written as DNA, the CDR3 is TGTGCCAGCAGCCCTAGGACAGGGTCAGTCAATGAGCAGTTCTTC. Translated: CASSPRTGSVNEQFF.

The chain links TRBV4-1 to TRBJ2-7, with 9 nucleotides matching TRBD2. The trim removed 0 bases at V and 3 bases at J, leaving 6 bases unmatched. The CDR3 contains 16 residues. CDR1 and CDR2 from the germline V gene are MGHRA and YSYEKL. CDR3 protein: CASSQEEREVGYEQYF. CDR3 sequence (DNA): TGCGCCAGCAGCCAAGAGGAGCGGGAGGTTGGCTACGAGCAGTACTTC.

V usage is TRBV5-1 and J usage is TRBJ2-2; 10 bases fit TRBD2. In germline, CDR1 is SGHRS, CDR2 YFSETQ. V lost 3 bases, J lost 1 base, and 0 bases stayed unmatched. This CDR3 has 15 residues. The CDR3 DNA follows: TGCGCCAGCAGCTGGACTAGCGGGAACACCGGGGAGCTGTTTTTT. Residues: CASSWTSGNTGELFF.

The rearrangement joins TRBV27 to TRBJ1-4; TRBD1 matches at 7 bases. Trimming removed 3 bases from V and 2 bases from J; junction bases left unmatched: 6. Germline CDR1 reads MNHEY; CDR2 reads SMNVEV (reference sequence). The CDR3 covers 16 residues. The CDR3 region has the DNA TGTGCCAGCAGTTTCGACAGGGTTGGGACTAATGAAAAACTGTTTTTT. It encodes CASSFDRVGTNEKLFF.

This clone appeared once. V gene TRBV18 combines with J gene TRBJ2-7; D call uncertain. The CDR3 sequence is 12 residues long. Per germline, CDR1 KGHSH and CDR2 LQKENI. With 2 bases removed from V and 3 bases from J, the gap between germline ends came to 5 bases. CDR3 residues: CASSPTSYEQYF. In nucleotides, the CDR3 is TGTGCCAGCTCACCAACGAGCTACGAGCAGTACTTC.

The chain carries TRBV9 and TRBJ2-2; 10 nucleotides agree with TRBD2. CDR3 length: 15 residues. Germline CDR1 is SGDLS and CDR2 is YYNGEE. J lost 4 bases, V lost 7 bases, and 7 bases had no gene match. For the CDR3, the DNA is TGTGCCAGCGGAGCGGGAGGGCCTGGCACCGGGGAGCTGTTTTTT. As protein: CASGAGGPGTGELFF.

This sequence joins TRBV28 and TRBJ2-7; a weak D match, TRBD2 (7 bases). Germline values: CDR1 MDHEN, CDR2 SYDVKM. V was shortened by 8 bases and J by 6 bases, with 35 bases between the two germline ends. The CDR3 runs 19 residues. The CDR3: CASRLQQGKRAAGVLEQYF. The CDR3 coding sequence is TGTGCCAGCCGGCTCCAACAGGGTAAAAGGGCGGCGGGAGTTCTCGAGCAGTACTTC. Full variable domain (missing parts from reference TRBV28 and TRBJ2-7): DVKVTQSSRYLVKRTGEKVFLECVQDMDHENMFWYRQDPGLGLRLIYFSYDVKMKEKGDIPEGYSVSREKKERFSLILESASTNQTSMYLCASRLQQGKRAAGVLEQYFGPGTRLTVT.

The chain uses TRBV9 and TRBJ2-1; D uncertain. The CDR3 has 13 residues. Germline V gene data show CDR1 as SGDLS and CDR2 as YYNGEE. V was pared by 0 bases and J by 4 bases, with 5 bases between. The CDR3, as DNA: TGTGCCAGCAGCGTAGCCCTATACAATGAGCAGTTCTTC. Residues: CASSVALYNEQFF.

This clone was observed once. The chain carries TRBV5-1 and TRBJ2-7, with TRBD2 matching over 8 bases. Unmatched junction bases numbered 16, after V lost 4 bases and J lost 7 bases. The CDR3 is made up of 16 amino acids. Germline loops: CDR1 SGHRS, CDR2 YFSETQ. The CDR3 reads CASSPQLAAKRKEQYF. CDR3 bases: TGCGCCAGCAGCCCACAACTAGCGGCTAAGAGAAAGGAGCAGTACTTC.